A selection of T cell receptor beta chains follows, all from one sample in a study of neurological immune-mediated disorders. Via MiXCR, TCRdb re-called the 5' RACE reads, giving one row per CDR3 protein. The repertoire holds 55,000 to 70,000 distinct CDR3 sequences, with around 10% as singletons. Material: PBMCs. The receptors shown here come from a man aged 55 to 70 in good health. The CDR3 runs from the conserved cysteine through the conserved F or W.

j_gene | v_gene | CDR3aa
TRBJ2-2 | TRBV5-1 | CASSLGDRDTGELFF
TRBJ1-2 | TRBV5-1 | CASRPRGDYGYTF
TRBJ2-3 | TRBV27 | CASSLSGQHTDTQYF
TRBJ2-7 | TRBV6-5 | CASSYSNGPSASYEQYF
TRBJ1-1 | TRBV11-2 | CASSLDGRTGAFF
TRBJ2-5 | TRBV10-3 | CAISPGQKAKETQYF
TRBJ1-5 | TRBV12-3/TRBV12-4 | CASSPSRGRRGNQPQHF
TRBJ2-2 | TRBV12-3/TRBV12-4 | CASTTMGGTGELFF
TRBJ1-2 | TRBV6-2/TRBV6-3 | CASKEGTYGYTF
TRBJ1-4 | TRBV20-1 | CSAREQDNEKLFF
TRBJ2-1 | TRBV19 | CASRLGQGFNNEQFF
TRBJ2-7 | TRBV20-1 | CSVVGRTYEQYF
TRBJ2-7 | TRBV6-2/TRBV6-3 | CASSQGSDEYF
TRBJ2-3 | TRBV7-9 | CASSRSVDTQYF
TRBJ2-1 | TRBV6-5 | CASSYLGLDSRPNNEQFF
TRBJ1-2 | TRBV27 | CASSPTGGGYTF
TRBJ1-5 | TRBV7-2 | CASTTAAGYQPQHF
TRBJ1-6 | TRBV9 | CASSVTQINSPLHF
TRBJ2-1 | TRBV18 | CASSPGTGYNEQFF
TRBJ1-2 | TRBV7-2 | CASSPDGYYGYTF
TRBJ2-3 | TRBV20-1 | CSASGPGGGPLTDTQYF
TRBJ1-6 | TRBV12-3/TRBV12-4 | CASSLRDTHNSPLHF
TRBJ2-7 | TRBV6-5 | CASSYREGRDEQYF
TRBJ1-5 | TRBV7-2 | CASSLDRGRNQPQHF
TRBJ2-3 | TRBV7-6 | CASSLVAHGTDTQYF
TRBJ1-1 | TRBV28 | CASSSLGSTLKAFF
TRBJ2-7 | TRBV15 | CATSRDKGAYEQYF
TRBJ2-3 | TRBV6-2/TRBV6-3 | CASSYGLRANTQYF
TRBJ2-3 | TRBV5-1 | CASSFDGGGTDTQYF
TRBJ1-6 | TRBV5-1 | CASSRDRAGSPLHF
TRBJ2-1 | TRBV5-1 | CASSFQGQGAYNEQFF
TRBJ2-5 | TRBV20-1 | CSARDSGGVQETQYF
TRBJ1-2 | TRBV20-1 | CSATHDGRYGYTF
TRBJ2-7 | TRBV7-2 | CASSWRGAVTYEQYF
TRBJ2-1 | TRBV20-1 | CSARSPTRAPNEQFF
TRBJ2-7 | TRBV7-8 | CASSSGQTYEQYF
TRBJ1-4 | TRBV20-1 | CSASVGPNEKLFF